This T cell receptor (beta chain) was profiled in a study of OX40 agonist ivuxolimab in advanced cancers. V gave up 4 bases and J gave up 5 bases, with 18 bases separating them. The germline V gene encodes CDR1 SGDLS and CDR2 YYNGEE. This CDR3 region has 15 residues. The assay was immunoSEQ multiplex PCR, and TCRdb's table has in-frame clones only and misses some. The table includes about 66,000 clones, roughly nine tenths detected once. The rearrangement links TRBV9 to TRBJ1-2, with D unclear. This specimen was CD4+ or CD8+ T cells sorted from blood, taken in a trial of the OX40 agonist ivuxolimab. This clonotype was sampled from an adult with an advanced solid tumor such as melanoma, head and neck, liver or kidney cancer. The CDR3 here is CASSRSEDPGYGYTF. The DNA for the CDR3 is TGTGCCAGCAGCCGTAGTGAGGACCCGGGATATGGCTACACCTTC. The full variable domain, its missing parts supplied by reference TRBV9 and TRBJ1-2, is DSGVTQTPKHLITATGQRVTLRCSPRSGDLSVYWYQQSLDQGLQFLIQYYNGEERAKGNILERFSAQQFPDLHSELNLSSLELGDSALYFCASSRSEDPGYGYTFGSGTRLTVV.